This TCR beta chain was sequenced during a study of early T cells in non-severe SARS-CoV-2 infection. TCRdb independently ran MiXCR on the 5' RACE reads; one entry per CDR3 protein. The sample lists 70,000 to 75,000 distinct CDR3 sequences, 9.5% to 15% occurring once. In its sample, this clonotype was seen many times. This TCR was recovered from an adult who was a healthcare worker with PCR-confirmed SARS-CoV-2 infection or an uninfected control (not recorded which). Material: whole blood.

The CDR3 sequence is CSVDGAGASTDTQYF. The CDR3 nucleotides read TGCAGCGTTGATGGGGCAGGGGCGAGCACAGATACGCAGTATTTT. The chain recombines TRBV29-1 with TRBJ2-3, with D possibly TRBD1 on 6 matching bases. The germline V gene encodes CDR1 SQVTM and CDR2 ANQGSEA. CDR3 length: 15 residues. The ends were cut back, 3 bases at V and 0 bases at J, with 13 bases in the middle.